A selection of T cell receptor beta chains follows, all from one sample in a study of response to subunit inactivated influenza vaccine. TCRdb re-called the RT-PCR reads with MiXCR, one entry per CDR3 protein. The top ten hold approximately 11% of the sample, which has roughly 780,000 distinct CDR3 sequences, about 18% seen once. Sample: PBMCs from blood, taken roughly 5 days after vaccination. These receptor sequences come from a man aged 45-65 years who received an inactivated influenza vaccine. The CDR3 runs from the conserved cysteine through the conserved F or W. D genes are given only for firm matches. Clone size appears in some rows only: once, few, many, or a class for an expanded clone.

>TRBJ2-1|few|NA|TRBV5-1
CASTVGDTSYNEQFF
TGCGCCAGCACCGTAGGGGACACCTCCTACAATGAGCAGTTCTTC
>TRBJ2-7|many|TRBD2|TRBV11-2
CASSLAGASYEQYF
TGTGCCAGCAGTTTAGCGGGGGCCTCCTACGAGCAGTACTTC
>TRBJ2-7|few|NA|TRBV9
CASSVAGVGYEQYF
TGTGCCAGCAGCGTAGCGGGAGTGGGTTACGAGCAGTACTTC
>TRBJ2-7|NA|TRBD2|TRBV7-2
CASSSSTSGVSYEQYF
TGTGCCAGCAGTTCCTCGACTAGCGGGGTCTCCTACGAGCAGTACTTC
>TRBJ1-2|many|NA|TRBV12-3/TRBV12-4
CANLPQVPGYGYTF
TGTGCCAACCTCCCCCAAGTCCCTGGCTATGGCTACACCTTC
>TRBJ2-2|few|NA|TRBV2
CASSRNRRPDTGELFF
TGTGCCAGCAGCCGGAACCGCAGACCGGACACCGGGGAGCTGTTTTTT
>TRBJ2-1|few|NA|TRBV7-2
CASSRDINEQFF
TGTGCCAGCAGCCGCGACATCAATGAGCAGTTCTTC
>TRBJ2-1|few|TRBD2|TRBV24-1
CATSLAGGYNEQFF
TGTGCCACCAGCCTAGCGGGAGGATACAATGAGCAGTTCTTC
>TRBJ2-1|NA|NA|TRBV5-1
CASSFGGPQNNEQFF
TGCGCCAGCAGCTTCGGAGGCCCACAGAACAATGAGCAGTTCTTC
>TRBJ2-7|NA|NA|TRBV7-2
CASSLGFFAYEQYF
TGTGCCAGCAGCTTAGGTTTCTTCGCCTACGAGCAGTACTTC
>TRBJ2-2|NA|NA|TRBV12-3/TRBV12-4
CASTKTANTGELFF
TGTGCCAGCACCAAAACTGCGAACACCGGGGAGCTGTTTTTT
>TRBJ2-3|few|TRBD2|TRBV5-1
CASSRGLEYDTQYF
TGCGCCAGCAGCAGGGGACTAGAATATGATACGCAGTATTTT
>TRBJ2-5|NA|NA|TRBV4-1
CASSQDFGRTQYF
TGCGCCAGCAGCCAAGATTTCGGCAGGACCCAGTACTTC
>TRBJ2-5|NA|NA|TRBV4-1
CASSQGGTGQRTQYF
TGCGCCAGCAGCCAAGGAGGGACTGGCCAGAGGACCCAGTACTTC
>TRBJ2-1|NA|NA|TRBV7-8
CASSIRTEYNEQFF
TGTGCCAGCAGCATAAGGACAGAATACAATGAGCAGTTCTTC
>TRBJ2-1|many|TRBD2|TRBV29-1
CSVEAGGNEQFF
TGCAGCGTTGAAGCCGGGGGGAATGAGCAGTTCTTC
>TRBJ2-2|few|TRBD2|TRBV6-2/TRBV6-3
CASSYRGTDSMSGKNTGELFF
TGTGCCAGCAGTTACCGTGGGACGGATTCGATGAGCGGGAAAAACACCGGGGAGCTGTTTTTT
>TRBJ2-5|few|TRBD1|TRBV5-1
CASSLQGQGQETQYF
TGCGCCAGCAGCTTACAGGGGCAGGGACAAGAGACCCAGTACTTC
>TRBJ2-2|NA|TRBD1|TRBV7-9
CASSLIGRGQTGELFF
TGTGCCAGCAGCTTAATCGGCAGGGGGCAAACCGGGGAGCTGTTTTTT